What follows are 4 T cell receptor beta chains derived from one specimen sequenced in a study of T cells after yellow fever vaccination. MiXCR was run by TCRdb on the 5' RACE reads, yielding one entry per CDR3 protein. Here the sample spans around 110,000 distinct CDR3 sequences, roughly 8.9% being singletons. Sample: CD8+ T cells sorted from PBMCs, taken 45 days after the yellow fever booster vaccination. The receptors derive from a man aged 30 to 45 who received the YFV17D yellow fever vaccine.

Many counts were recorded for this clonotype. V usage is TRBV19 and J usage is TRBJ1-2; 7 positions agree with TRBD1. Trimming removed 3 bases from V and 3 bases from J; junction bases left unmatched: 1. The CDR3 sequence is 13 residues long. The germline CDR1 and CDR2 sequences are LNHDA and SQIVND (reference sequence). CDR3 amino acids: CASSIDRDYGYTF. The CDR3 DNA follows: TGTGCCAGTAGTATCGACAGGGACTATGGCTACACCTTC. The whole variable domain, filled in from reference TRBV19 and TRBJ1-2, reads DGGITQSPKYLFRKEGQNVTLSCEQNLNHDAMYWYRQDPGQGLRLIYYSQIVNDFQKGDIAEGYSVSREKKESFPLTVTSAQKNPTAFYLCASSIDRDYGYTFGSGTRLTVV.

This clonotype was seen a few times. The rearrangement links TRBV28 to TRBJ2-5; TRBD2 agrees at 12 bases. Germline trimming cut 2 bases from V and 5 bases from J; bases unmatched to any gene: 6. The CDR3 is 16 residues long. Germline V gene data show CDR1 as MDHEN and CDR2 as SYDVKM. CDR3 loop: CASSLLAGGRLETQYF. The CDR3 DNA follows: TGTGCCAGCAGTTTACTAGCGGGAGGGCGTTTGGAGACCCAGTACTTC.

There are many counts of this clonotype. The rearrangement links TRBV7-9 to TRBJ2-7, with a weak D call TRBD1 (6 bases). The CDR3 loop spans 17 amino acids. Germline lookup yields CDR1 SEHNR and CDR2 FQNEAQ (reference sequence). The V end was cut by 5 bases, the J end by 0 bases, with 20 bases between. CDR3 sequence reads: CASSRRKPTGDSYEQYF. CDR3 DNA: TGTGCCAGCAGCCGTAGGAAGCCGACAGGCGACTCCTACGAGCAGTACTTC.

This clonotype was picked up many times. The genes are TRBV29-1 and TRBJ2-7; D unclear. The germline V and J ends were trimmed by 4 bases and 5 bases, with 12 bases remaining between them. Germline V gives CDR1 SQVTM, CDR2 ANQGSEA. CDR3 length: 12 amino acids. The CDR3 DNA is TGCAGCGTTGGTGTTTCGGGTAACGAGCAGTACTTC. This codes for CSVGVSGNEQYF.